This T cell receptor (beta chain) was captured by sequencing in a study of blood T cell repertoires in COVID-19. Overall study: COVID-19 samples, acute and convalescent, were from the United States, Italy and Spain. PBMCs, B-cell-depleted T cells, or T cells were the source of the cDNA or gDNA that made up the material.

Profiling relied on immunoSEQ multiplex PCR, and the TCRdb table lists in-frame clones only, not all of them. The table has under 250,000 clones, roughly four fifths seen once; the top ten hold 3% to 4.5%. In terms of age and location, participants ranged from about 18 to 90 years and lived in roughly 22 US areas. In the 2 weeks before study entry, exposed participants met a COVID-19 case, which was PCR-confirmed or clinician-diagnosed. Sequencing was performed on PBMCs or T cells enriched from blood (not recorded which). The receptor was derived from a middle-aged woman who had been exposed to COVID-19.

The CDR3 coding sequence is TGTGCCAGCAGCTTTAGGGGCGGAAGAAGGGAGACCCAGTACTTC. Protein product: CASSFRGGRRETQYF. The chain employs TRBV5-4 and TRBJ2-5; weak D call: TRBD1 (5 bases). CDR3 size: 15 residues. Germline CDR1 and CDR2: SGHNT and YYREEE (reference sequence). V shed 2 bases and J shed 5 bases, with 16 bases lying between them.